Following are 10 T cell receptor beta chains from one sample sequenced in a study of blood T cell repertoires in COVID-19. Measured with immunoSEQ multiplex PCR; TCRdb has only the in-frame clones, and not every one. The sample consists of 200,000 to 250,000 clones, about four fifths of them appearing once. What was sequenced was PBMCs or T cells enriched from blood (not recorded which). All receptors derive from a woman aged 40 to 50 who had recovered from COVID-19.

This chain links TRBV10-3 with TRBJ2-1, with D possibly TRBD2 on 6 matching bases. The CDR3 runs to 13 residues. The germline V gene has CDR1 ENHRY and CDR2 SYGVKD. V was cut by 6 bases and J by 8 bases, with 14 bases left in between. The DNA for the CDR3 is TGTGCCATCAGACCCGAGGAGCGGGATGAGCAGTTCTTC. Protein: CAIRPEERDEQFF.

This chain connects TRBV2 to TRBJ2-1; 12 bases are shared with TRBD2. Germline loops: CDR1 SNHLY, CDR2 FYNNEI. This CDR3 spans 17 amino acids. After removal of 4 bases from V and 1 base from J, the junction contained 5 bases not matched to a gene. CDR3 sequence (DNA): TGTGCCAGCAGTGTTTGGCTAGCGGGAGGGTCCTACAATGAGCAGTTCTTC. Residues: CASSVWLAGGSYNEQFF.

The CDR3 reads CASSPADTQYF. The CDR3 bases are TGTGCCAGCAGCCCCGCGGATACGCAGTATTTT. The chain joins TRBV11-2 to TRBJ2-3; no clear D. Germline-derived CDR1 and CDR2 are SGHAT and FQNNGV. The CDR3 totals 11 residues. V was trimmed by 5 bases and J by 6 bases, leaving 6 bases between them.

This chain links TRBV9 with TRBJ1-3; 8 bases fit TRBD1. The CDR3 consists of 18 residues. Germline V gene data show CDR1 as SGDLS and CDR2 as YYNGEE. Germline trimming cut 4 bases from V and 2 bases from J; bases unmatched to any gene: 14. DNA for the CDR3: TGTGCCAGCAGCCCTCAAACCCCAATGGACAGGGCTGGAAACACCATATATTTT. Encoded protein: CASSPQTPMDRAGNTIYF.

The chain couples TRBV6-2 or TRBV6-3 to TRBJ1-1; D is unresolved. The germline gives CDR1 MNHEY, CDR2 SVGEGT. V was cut by 7 bases and J by 0 bases, with 12 bases left in between. The CDR3 extends over 14 amino acids. CDR3 bases: TGTGCCAGCACCCCTTGGAGCGTGAACACTGAAGCTTTCTTT. It specifies CASTPWSVNTEAFF.

The chain is built from TRBV2 and TRBJ2-2; D is possibly TRBD1 (6 bases). Germline values: CDR1 SNHLY, CDR2 FYNNEI. This CDR3 comprises 15 residues. V was cut by 6 bases and J by 8 bases, with 19 bases left in between. DNA for the CDR3: TGTGCCAGCAGCAGACAGGTCCGTGTTGGTGGGGAGCTGTTTTTT. Its protein is CASSRQVRVGGELFF.

The chain combines TRBV19 with TRBJ2-1; 8 nucleotides agree with TRBD2. V lost 3 bases to trimming and J lost 7 bases; unmatched junction nucleotides: 11. Germline-derived CDR1 and CDR2 are LNHDA and SQIVND (reference sequence). This CDR3 spans 16 amino acids. The CDR3 nucleotides are TGTGCCAGTAGTATTACGGCGGGAGGCCCGGGGAATGAGCAGTTCTTC. Its protein product is CASSITAGGPGNEQFF.

V usage is TRBV6-5 and J usage is TRBJ1-5; the D gene is possibly TRBD1 (6 bases). The length of the CDR3 is 13 residues. Per the germline V gene, CDR1 is MNHEY and CDR2 is SVGAGI. V was shortened by 5 bases and J by 5 bases, with 10 bases between the two germline ends. CDR3 bases: TGTGCCAGCAGTCTCGACAGGTATCAGCCCCAGCATTTT. Its protein is CASSLDRYQPQHF.

J is TRBJ1-1 and V is TRBV19; weak D call: TRBD1 (5 bases). V shed 2 bases and J shed 1 base, with 8 bases lying between them. CDR1 and CDR2 from the germline V gene are LNHDA and SQIVND (reference sequence). The CDR3 contains 14 residues. CDR3 sequence reads: CASSISRANTEAFF. The CDR3 nucleotides are TGTGCCAGTAGTATATCCAGGGCGAACACTGAAGCTTTCTTT.

This clone has only a few counts. This chain uses TRBV29-1 with TRBJ2-5, with D possibly being TRBD1 (6 bases). In germline, CDR1 is SQVTM, CDR2 ANQGSEA. The V end lost 7 bases, the J end lost 12 bases, and 15 bases lay between the germline ends. There are 10 residues in the CDR3. CDR3 in DNA: TGCAGCGCAGGGACATCCGAGGAGTACTTC. Encoded protein: CSAGTSEEYF.